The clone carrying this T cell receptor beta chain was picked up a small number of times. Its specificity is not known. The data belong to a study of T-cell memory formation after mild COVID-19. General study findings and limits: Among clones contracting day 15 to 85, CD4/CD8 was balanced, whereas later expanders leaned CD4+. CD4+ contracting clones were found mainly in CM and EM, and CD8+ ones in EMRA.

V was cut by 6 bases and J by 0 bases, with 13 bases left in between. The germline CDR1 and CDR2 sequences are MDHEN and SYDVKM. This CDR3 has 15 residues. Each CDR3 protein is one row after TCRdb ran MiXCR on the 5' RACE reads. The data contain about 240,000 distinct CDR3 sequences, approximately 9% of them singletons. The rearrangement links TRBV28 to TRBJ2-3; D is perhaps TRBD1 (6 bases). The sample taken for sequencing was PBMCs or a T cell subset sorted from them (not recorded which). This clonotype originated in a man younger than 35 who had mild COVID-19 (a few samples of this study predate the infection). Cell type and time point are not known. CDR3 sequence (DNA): TGTGCCAGCAGGGGACAATCAGGCAGCACAGATACGCAGTATTTT. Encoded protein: CASRGQSGSTDTQYF.